This entry lists 23 T cell receptor beta chains sequenced from one sample in a study of blood T cell repertoires in COVID-19. Only in-frame clones appear in the TCRdb table, and some are missing; sequencing was by immunoSEQ multiplex PCR. The sample lists about 270,000 clones; about 87% were seen once. Sequencing used peripheral blood. The receptor source for this set is a woman aged 45-65 years with acute or convalescent COVID-19.

J is TRBJ1-1 and V is TRBV7-8; possible D gene TRBD1, 5 bases. CDR1 is SGHVS and CDR2 is FQNEAQ in the germline V gene. This CDR3 comprises 14 residues. The V end was cut by 2 bases, the J end by 2 bases, with 9 bases between. The CDR3 loop reads CASSLRTRNTEAFF. DNA for the CDR3: TGTGCCAGCAGCTTAAGGACACGTAACACTGAAGCTTTCTTT. Complete variable domain (other parts from reference TRBV7-8 and TRBJ1-1): GAGVSQSPRYKVAKRGQDVALRCDPISGHVSLFWYQQALGQGPEFLTYFQNEAQLDKSGLPSDRFFAERPEGSVSTLKIQRTQQEDSAVYLCASSLRTRNTEAFFGQGTRLTVV.

This clone was seen just once. The V call is TRBV6-2 or TRBV6-3, the J call TRBJ2-1, with D possibly matching TRBD2 (5 bases). CDR1 is MNHEY and CDR2 is SVGEGT in the germline V gene. This CDR3 region has 14 residues. The ends were cut back, 5 bases at V and 1 base at J, with 9 bases in the middle. In DNA, the CDR3 is TGTGCCAGCAGTCGACTACTTTCCTACAATGAGCAGTTCTTC. This encodes CASSRLLSYNEQFF.

The rearrangement uses TRBV11-2 and TRBJ1-4; TRBD1 agrees at 8 bases. The trim removed 5 bases at V and 7 bases at J, leaving 6 bases unmatched. Germline loops: CDR1 SGHAT, CDR2 FQNNGV. The CDR3 runs to 14 residues. The CDR3 DNA is TGTGCCAGCAGCAGACAGGGGCTGATTGAAAAACTGTTTTTT. It is translated as CASSRQGLIEKLFF.

The chain is built from TRBV19 and TRBJ2-1, with D possibly being TRBD2 (5 bases). Germline values: CDR1 LNHDA, CDR2 SQIVND (reference sequence). Trimming cost V 4 bases and J 6 bases, with 16 bases left between them. The CDR3 covers 15 residues. The CDR3 DNA follows: TGTGCCAGTAGTAATTGGGGAGAAGTCCCCAATGAGCAGTTCTTC. Its protein is CASSNWGEVPNEQFF.

V usage is TRBV5-1 and J usage is TRBJ1-1, with TRBD1 matching 7 bases. This CDR3 region has 16 residues. Trimming cost V 7 bases and J 3 bases; bases outside gene matches: 15. Germline CDR1 is SGHRS and CDR2 is YFSETQ. The CDR3 region is CASGRHNRGRYTEAFF. DNA for the CDR3: TGCGCCAGCGGCCGACACAACAGGGGACGGTACACTGAAGCTTTCTTT. The full variable domain, its missing parts supplied by reference TRBV5-1 and TRBJ1-1, is KAGVTQTPRYLIKTRGQQVTLSCSPISGHRSVSWYQQTPGQGLQFLFEYFSETQRNKGNFPGRFSGRQFSNSRSEMNVSTLELGDSALYLCASGRHNRGRYTEAFFGQGTRLTVV.

The rearrangement links TRBV24-1 to TRBJ2-7, with TRBD1 identical over 11 bases. The CDR3 sequence is 12 residues long. The V and J ends lost 9 bases and 6 bases, in that order; junction bases with no gene match: 3. Germline V gives CDR1 KGHDR, CDR2 SFDVKD. The CDR3: CATGQGAGEQYF. For the CDR3, the DNA is TGTGCCACCGGACAGGGGGCAGGCGAGCAGTACTTC.

CDR3 nucleotide sequence: TGTGCCAGCTCTTACGATTTGAGCGCCGGGACAGATACGCAGTATTTT. Amino acid sequence: CASSYDLSAGTDTQYF. J is TRBJ2-3 and V is TRBV18; D not certain. This CDR3 region has 16 residues. Trimming removed 6 bases from V and 3 bases from J, with 19 bases in between. Per the germline V gene, CDR1 is KGHSH and CDR2 is LQKENI.

The chain is built from TRBV19 and TRBJ2-1; 7 positions agree with TRBD2. Germline CDR1 LNHDA, CDR2 SQIVND (reference sequence). CDR3 length: 16 amino acids. Trimming cost V 4 bases and J 0 bases; bases outside gene matches: 6. The CDR3 DNA follows: TGTGCCAGTAGTAGATCCGGGGGGAGCTCCTACAATGAGCAGTTCTTC. Translation: CASSRSGGSSYNEQFF.

The CDR3 bases are TGTGCCAGCAGCTTGGGGGCACTTAATGAAAAACTGTTTTTT. This gives the protein CASSLGALNEKLFF. The chain has TRBV5-6 and TRBJ1-4; D remains unclear. CDR1 and CDR2 (germline): SGHDT, YYEEEE. Trimming cost V 0 bases and J 4 bases, with 7 bases left between them. The CDR3 length is 14 residues.

The rearrangement uses TRBV19 and TRBJ1-2, with 8 bases matching TRBD1. V lost 9 bases to trimming and J lost 2 bases; unmatched junction nucleotides: 17. Germline loops: CDR1 LNHDA, CDR2 SQIVND (reference sequence). The CDR3 covers 17 residues. DNA of the CDR3: TGTGCCAGCCACCCCCCCTCGGGGACAGGCGAAAACTATGGCTACACCTTC. This sequence encodes CASHPPSGTGENYGYTF.

The chain carries TRBV9 and TRBJ2-5; 10 bases fit TRBD1. Germline V gives CDR1 SGDLS, CDR2 YYNGEE. The CDR3 runs to 17 residues. Trimming cost V 4 bases and J 7 bases; bases outside gene matches: 16. In DNA form, the CDR3 reads TGTGCCAGCAGCCCCCGGGGACAGGGGACTCCTTTTGGGACCCAGTACTTC. Protein sequence: CASSPRGQGTPFGTQYF.

This clone was seen more than once but under ten times. The rearrangement links TRBV6-5 to TRBJ2-7, with TRBD1 matching over 10 bases. J was trimmed by 3 bases and V by 7 bases; bases with no gene match: 9. The germline gives CDR1 MNHEY, CDR2 SVGAGI. CDR3 length equals 15 residues. CDR3 residues: CASTSGTGANYEQYF. The CDR3 DNA follows: TGTGCCAGCACATCCGGGACAGGGGCCAACTACGAGCAGTACTTC.

The rearrangement uses TRBV3-1 (or the pseudogene TRBV3-2) and TRBJ2-1, with 8 bases lining up with TRBD2. Germline-derived CDR1 and CDR2 are LGHDT and YNNKEL (reference sequence). With 8 bases clipped from V and 7 bases from J, the junction kept 7 bases outside the gene matches. The CDR3 consists of 13 residues. The CDR3 region is CASRSLAGNEQFF. The CDR3 region has the DNA TGTGCCAGCCGGTCTTTAGCGGGAAATGAGCAGTTCTTC.

This clone was counted a single time. The gene calls are TRBV3-1 (or the pseudogene TRBV3-2) and TRBJ2-1, with a tentative D call TRBD2 (6 bases). CDR1 LGHDT and CDR2 YNNKEL come from the germline V gene (reference sequence). The CDR3 extends over 17 amino acids. Trimming pared 0 bases from V and 8 bases from J, leaving 20 bases between. This chain's CDR3 is CASSQDGRGVFQYEQFF. CDR3 bases: TGTGCCAGCAGCCAAGATGGACGCGGGGTCTTTCAATATGAGCAGTTCTTC.

The chain uses TRBV2 and TRBJ2-1; perhaps TRBD2 as D (7 bases). The CDR3 totals 16 residues. The V end lost 1 base, the J end lost 12 bases, and 22 bases lay between the germline ends. Looked up from germline, CDR1 is SNHLY and CDR2 is FYNNEI. The CDR3, as DNA: TGTGCCAGCAGTGAAGTCGGGGGGCAATTTCATGGTGGGCAGTTCTTC. It encodes CASSEVGGQFHGGQFF.

The V and J genes are TRBV5-5 and TRBJ1-1, with unresolved D. The CDR3 length is 13 residues. V lost 1 base, J lost 3 bases, and 7 bases lay in between. Looked up from germline, CDR1 is SGHKS and CDR2 is YYEKEE (reference sequence). Here the CDR3 DNA reads TGTGCCAGCAGCTTGATCGGGGACACTGAAGCTTTCTTT. It encodes CASSLIGDTEAFF. The whole variable domain, remainder taken from reference TRBV5-5 and TRBJ1-1, is DAGVTQSPTHLIKTRGQQVTLRCSPISGHKSVSWYQQVLGQGPQFIFQYYEKEERGRGNFPDRFSARQFPNYSSELNVNALLLGDSALYLCASSLIGDTEAFFGQGTRLTVV.

The chain is built from TRBV7-9 and TRBJ1-1; tentatively, D is TRBD1 (6 bases). With 3 bases removed from V and 5 bases from J, the gap between germline ends came to 13 bases. There are 14 residues in the CDR3. Germline CDR1 reads SEHNR; CDR2 reads FQNEAQ (reference sequence). CDR3 residues: CASSLGRGGTEAFF. The DNA for the CDR3 is TGTGCCAGCAGCTTGGGTAGGGGGGGAACTGAAGCTTTCTTT.

V and J are TRBV10-3 and TRBJ1-1; TRBD1 matches at 8 bases. CDR3 size: 13 residues. The germline V gene encodes CDR1 ENHRY and CDR2 SYGVKD. The J segment lost 4 bases and the V segment lost 6 bases, leaving 4 bases of the junction unmatched. The CDR3: CAIRGQGVTEAFF. The CDR3 DNA sequence: TGTGCCATCAGAGGACAGGGTGTCACTGAAGCTTTCTTT.

As concerns this clone: The identical CDR3 is also encoded by other nucleotide sequences in the sample. The gene calls are TRBV7-2 and TRBJ1-4; TRBD1 might be the D (5 bases). Trimming shortened V by 0 bases and J by 8 bases, and 7 bases separated the two germline ends. The CDR3 totals 13 residues. The V gene's germline CDR1 is SGHTA and CDR2 FQGNSA. The CDR3 loop reads CASSLAGGEKLFF. CDR3 nucleotides: TGTGCCAGCAGCTTAGCCGGGGGGGAAAAACTGTTTTTT. Complete variable domain (other parts from reference TRBV7-2 and TRBJ1-4): GAGVSQSPSNKVTEKGKDVELRCDPISGHTALYWYRQSLGQGLEFLIYFQGNSAPDKSGLPSDRFSAERTGGSVSTLTIQRTQQEDSAVYLCASSLAGGEKLFFGSGTQLSVL.

The rearrangement uses TRBV20-1 and TRBJ2-3, with 11 bases identical to TRBD2. CDR3 size: 14 residues. Germline V gene sequence: CDR1 DFQATT, CDR2 SNEGSKA (reference sequence). Unmatched junction bases numbered 5, after V lost 3 bases and J lost 6 bases. CDR3 bases: TGCAGTGCTAGTCCTAGCGGGAGGACTGATACGCAGTATTTT. Translated, it gives CSASPSGRTDTQYF.

The V call is TRBV9, the J call TRBJ2-3, with D possibly matching TRBD2 (5 bases). V shed 5 bases and J shed 4 bases, with 17 bases lying between them. The CDR3 loop spans 15 amino acids. CDR1 SGDLS and CDR2 YYNGEE come from the germline V gene. The CDR3 DNA reads TGTGCCAGCAGTCCCGGGTTAGCGAGGTCAGATACGCAGTATTTT. It codes for CASSPGLARSDTQYF.

The CDR3 bases are TGTGCCAGCAGTGCGGACTTGGGGAGGGCCCAGAACACTGAAGCTTTCTTT. The encoded protein is CASSADLGRAQNTEAFF. This chain connects TRBV6-1 to TRBJ1-1; D not certain. V lost 4 bases and J 1 base, leaving 19 bases between the germline ends. This CDR3 has 17 residues. The germline V gene encodes CDR1 MNHNS and CDR2 SASEGT.

The genes are TRBV5-1 and TRBJ1-3, with TRBD1 matching over 7 bases. The germline V gene encodes CDR1 SGHRS and CDR2 YFSETQ. V lost 0 bases and J lost 3; bases outside the gene matches: 3. This CDR3 comprises 15 residues. The chain's CDR3 is CASSLGDRVGNTIYF. The CDR3 nucleotides read TGCGCCAGCAGCTTGGGCGACAGGGTTGGAAACACCATATATTTT.